One sample yielded the 16 T cell receptor beta chains listed below, sequenced in a study of T cell responses to AZD1222 COVID-19 vaccine. The data were produced by immunoSEQ multiplex PCR, yet TCRdb's version contains in-frame clones alone and is incomplete. The sample holds about 180,000 clones, more than 75% seen once. The sample consisted of peripheral blood, taken 28 days after the second AZD1222 dose. These receptors were collected from an adult who received the AZD1222 COVID-19 vaccine.

This chain uses TRBV14 with TRBJ2-7, with TRBD2 matching over 13 bases. V shed 1 base, J shed 4 bases, and the junction held 1 base outside the gene matches. CDR1 SGHDN and CDR2 FVKESK come from the germline V gene. The CDR3 has 15 amino acids. CDR3 protein: CASSQGTSGRYEQYF. The DNA for the CDR3 is TGTGCCAGCAGCCAAGGGACTAGCGGGAGATACGAGCAGTACTTC. Full variable domain (missing parts from reference TRBV14 and TRBJ2-7): EAGVTQFPSHSVIEKGQTVTLRCDPISGHDNLYWYRRVMGKEIKFLLHFVKESKQDESGMPNNRFLAERTGGTYSTLKVQPAELEDSGVYFCASSQGTSGRYEQYFGPGTRLTVT.

This clone was detected only a few times. The V call is TRBV11-1, the J call TRBJ2-7; TRBD2 matches 9 bases. Germline CDR1 is SGHAT and CDR2 is FQDESV (reference sequence). The ends lost 7 bases at V and 4 bases at J; junction bases unmatched: 8. This CDR3 has 14 amino acids. The CDR3 bases are TGTGCCAGCACCTATAGCGGGAGCGTTTACGAGCAGTACTTC. Its translation is CASTYSGSVYEQYF.

This clone was recorded a few times. The V call is TRBV28, the J call TRBJ1-2, with TRBD1 as a possible D gene (6 bases). Germline CDR1 and CDR2: MDHEN and SYDVKM. The CDR3 spans 15 residues. V lost 5 bases, J lost 2 bases, and 15 bases lay in between. The DNA of the CDR3 is TGTGCCAGCAGTCTCCCGGGACACCCGAACTATGGCTACACCTTC. This gives the protein CASSLPGHPNYGYTF.

The chain is built from TRBV14 and TRBJ2-5; the D gene is possibly TRBD1 (6 bases). With 4 bases removed from V and 6 bases from J, the gap between germline ends came to 18 bases. The CDR3 totals 15 residues. The germline gives CDR1 SGHDN, CDR2 FVKESK. The CDR3 sequence: CASSREQGFRKTQYF. As DNA, the CDR3 is TGTGCCAGCAGCCGCGAACAGGGATTTCGGAAGACCCAGTACTTC.

The CDR3 coding sequence is TGTGCCAGCAGCTTGATGACAGGCCAAGAGACCCAGTACTTC. Protein product: CASSLMTGQETQYF. The J gene is TRBJ2-5, the V gene TRBV5-5; TRBD1 is a possible D gene (6 bases). V gave up 1 base and J gave up 1 base, with 8 bases separating them. CDR3 size: 14 residues. The V gene's germline CDR1 is SGHKS and CDR2 YYEKEE (reference sequence).

This chain links TRBV10-1 with TRBJ2-1, with 9 bases identical to TRBD2. Germline CDR1 and CDR2: WNHNN and SYGVQD (reference sequence). This CDR3 has 17 residues. Losses at the gene ends were 9 bases for V and 1 base for J; bases not matched to a gene: 13. CDR3: CARPVSGSRGSYNEQFF. CDR3 sequence (DNA): TGCGCCAGGCCGGTTAGCGGGAGCCGGGGGTCCTACAATGAGCAGTTCTTC.

The chain combines TRBV7-8 with TRBJ2-1, with 8 bases matching TRBD2. Germline assignment: CDR1 SGHVS and CDR2 FQNEAQ. Germline trimming cut 5 bases from V and 5 bases from J; bases unmatched to any gene: 8. The CDR3 covers 15 residues. CDR3 region: CASSPRGGLHNEQFF. CDR3 DNA sequence: TGTGCCAGCAGCCCCCGCGGGGGGCTCCACAATGAGCAGTTCTTC.

This clone has just one count. The DNA for the CDR3 is TGTGCCAGCAGCTCGCAGGGTGGTGGGGACGAGCAGTACTTC. The encoded protein is CASSSQGGGDEQYF. This chain uses TRBV11-2 with TRBJ2-7; D is possibly TRBD1 (5 bases). This CDR3 region has 14 residues. The germline V gene encodes CDR1 SGHAT and CDR2 FQNNGV. V lost 4 bases and J 5 bases, leaving 15 bases between the germline ends. The whole variable domain, remainder taken from reference TRBV11-2 and TRBJ2-7, is EAGVAQSPRYKIIEKRQSVAFWCNPISGHATLYWYQQILGQGPKLLIQFQNNGVVDDSQLPKDRFSAERLKGVDSTLKIQPAKLEDSAVYLCASSSQGGGDEQYFGPGTRLTVT.

The chain joins TRBV19 to TRBJ2-2; the match to TRBD1 covers 9 bases. This CDR3 is built from 15 residues. Trimming took 6 bases from V and 1 from J; bases not matched to a gene: 3. Per germline, CDR1 LNHDA and CDR2 SQIVND (reference sequence). The CDR3 DNA follows: TGTGCCAGTAGGGACAGGGGAATGAACACCGGGGAGCTGTTTTTT. This encodes CASRDRGMNTGELFF.

V is TRBV6-2 or TRBV6-3 and J is TRBJ2-3; D remains unclear. V lost 0 bases and J 1 base, leaving 14 bases between the germline ends. This CDR3 contains 17 residues. The germline CDR1 and CDR2 sequences are MNHEY and SVGEGT. CDR3 DNA: TGTGCCAGCAGTTACTCATCCGCTAGAATCGGCACAGATACGCAGTATTTT. Encoded protein: CASSYSSARIGTDTQYF.

The rearrangement links TRBV9 to TRBJ2-5, with D unclear. Germline V gives CDR1 SGDLS, CDR2 YYNGEE. The CDR3 is 14 residues long. V was cut by 0 bases and J by 4 bases, with 10 bases left in between. CDR3 sequence: CASSVATTRETQYF. In DNA, the CDR3 is TGTGCCAGCAGCGTAGCTACAACACGAGAGACCCAGTACTTC.

The chain carries TRBV24-1 and TRBJ2-1; 14 bases fit TRBD2. V shed 4 bases, J shed 3 bases, and the junction held 7 bases outside the gene matches. This CDR3 has 18 residues. Per the germline V gene, CDR1 is KGHDR and CDR2 is SFDVKD. The CDR3 loop is CATSDPGLAGVSYNEQFF. CDR3 sequence (DNA): TGTGCCACCAGTGACCCGGGACTAGCGGGAGTGAGCTACAATGAGCAGTTCTTC.

V usage is TRBV4-3 and J usage is TRBJ2-7; 9 nucleotides align to TRBD2. V was clipped by 4 bases and J by 6 bases; unmatched bases: 13. CDR1 LGHNA and CDR2 YSLEER come from the germline V gene. The CDR3 loop spans 16 amino acids. CDR3 amino acids: CASSRAAGGPVGEQYF. The DNA of the CDR3 is TGCGCCAGCAGCCGGGCGGCGGGAGGGCCCGTGGGCGAGCAGTACTTC.

The gene calls are TRBV21-1 and TRBJ2-5; TRBD1 was called by the table and not checked on the DNA. TRBV21-1 is described as a pseudogene. This CDR3 has 16 amino acids. In DNA, the CDR3 is TGTGCCAGCAGCGTACCGCCACAGGGGGAAGGAGAGACCCAGTACTTC. Amino acid sequence: CASSVPPQGEGETQYF.

Only a few counts were recorded for this clone. The chain is built from TRBV27 and TRBJ2-7, with D perhaps matching TRBD1 (6 bases). Germline V CDR1 and CDR2: MNHEY, SMNVEV (reference sequence). Deletions cut 2 bases from V and 3 bases from J, with 11 bases between. This CDR3 comprises 14 residues. This chain's CDR3 is CASSLSWDNYEQYF. CDR3 DNA sequence: TGTGCCAGCAGTTTAAGTTGGGACAACTACGAGCAGTACTTC.

The chain has TRBV6-5 and TRBJ1-2; the match to TRBD1 covers 9 bases. Trimming at V came to 2 bases and at J to 7 bases, leaving 8 bases not matched to a gene. CDR1 is MNHEY and CDR2 is SVGAGI in the germline V gene. This CDR3 contains 15 residues. The CDR3 DNA reads TGTGCCAGCAGTTACGCGGACAGGGGATCGGCTGGCTACACCTTC. This translates into CASSYADRGSAGYTF.